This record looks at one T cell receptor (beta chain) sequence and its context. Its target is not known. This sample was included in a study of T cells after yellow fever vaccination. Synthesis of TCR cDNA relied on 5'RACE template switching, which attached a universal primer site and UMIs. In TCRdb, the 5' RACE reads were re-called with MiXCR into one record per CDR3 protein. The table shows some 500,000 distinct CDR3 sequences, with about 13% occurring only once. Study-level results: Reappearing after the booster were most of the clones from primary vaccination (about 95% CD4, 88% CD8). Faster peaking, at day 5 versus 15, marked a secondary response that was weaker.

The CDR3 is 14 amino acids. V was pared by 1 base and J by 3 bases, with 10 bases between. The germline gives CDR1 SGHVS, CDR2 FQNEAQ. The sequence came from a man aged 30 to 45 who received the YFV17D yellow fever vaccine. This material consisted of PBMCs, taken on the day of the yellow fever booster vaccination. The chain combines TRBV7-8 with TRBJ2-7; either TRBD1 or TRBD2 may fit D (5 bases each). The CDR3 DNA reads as TGTGCCAGCAGCTTAGGGGACCGATTCTACGAGCAGTACTTC. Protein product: CASSLGDRFYEQYF. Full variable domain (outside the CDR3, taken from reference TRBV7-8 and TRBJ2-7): GAGVSQSPRYKVAKRGQDVALRCDPISGHVSLFWYQQALGQGPEFLTYFQNEAQLDKSGLPSDRFFAERPEGSVSTLKIQRTQQEDSAVYLCASSLGDRFYEQYFGPGTRLTVT.